Presented here are 30 T cell receptor beta chains from one specimen sequenced in a study of early stage breast cancer tumors. Profiled with immunoSEQ multiplex PCR; TCRdb holds only in-frame clones, not every one. This repertoire shows around 40,000 clones, around 72% found once; its top ten account for 7.2%. Sequenced: blood. These receptors were taken from a person aged 45 to 59 with breast cancer.

The rearrangement uses TRBV12-5 and TRBJ2-1; D is uncertain. The CDR3 runs 13 residues. V lost 1 base and J 3 bases, leaving 4 bases between the germline ends. In germline, CDR1 is LGHNT, CDR2 FRNRAP. CDR3 bases: TGTGCTAGTGGTTTGGGGCACTACAATGAGCAGTTCTTC. Its translation: CASGLGHYNEQFF.

The chain joins TRBV5-6 to TRBJ2-3; 8 nucleotides line up with TRBD2. Germline loops: CDR1 SGHDT, CDR2 YYEEEE. The V and J ends lost 0 bases and 2 bases, in that order; junction bases with no gene match: 5. The length of the CDR3 is 16 residues. The CDR3 DNA is TGTGCCAGCAGCTTGGACGGGAGGGTCATCACAGATACGCAGTATTTT. Residues: CASSLDGRVITDTQYF.

The genes are TRBV6-5 and TRBJ1-1; D is undetermined. Germline CDR1 is MNHEY and CDR2 is SVGAGI. This CDR3 has 13 residues. Trimming took 5 bases from V and 1 from J, leaving 8 bases between them. Here the CDR3 DNA reads TGTGCCAGCAGTCGCCAACAGAACACTGAAGCTTTCTTT. It yields the protein CASSRQQNTEAFF.

The chain recombines TRBV27 with TRBJ2-2, with D perhaps matching TRBD1 (6 bases). V lost 6 bases and J lost 5, with 34 bases in between. The CDR3 runs to 21 residues. The germline V gene encodes CDR1 MNHEY and CDR2 SMNVEV (reference sequence). Here the CDR3 reads CASSRRTHRGVGQSNTGELFF. Here the CDR3 DNA reads TGTGCCAGCAGCCGCCGGACCCACCGGGGAGTCGGACAGAGTAATACCGGGGAGCTGTTTTTT.

The rearrangement joins TRBV7-3 to TRBJ2-7; 9 nucleotides align to TRBD1. The CDR3 is made up of 16 amino acids. Trimming at V came to 5 bases and at J to 3 bases, leaving 11 bases not matched to a gene. Germline CDR1 SGHTA, CDR2 FQGTGA. CDR3 coding DNA: TGTGCCAGCAGCCCTCAACCGGGACAGGGCCTCTACGAGCAGTACTTC. Amino acids: CASSPQPGQGLYEQYF.

This clone was found once. The chain is built from TRBV7-9 and TRBJ2-5, with 7 bases lining up with TRBD2. Germline CDR1 SEHNR, CDR2 FQNEAQ (reference sequence). This CDR3 has 16 residues. After removal of 6 bases from V and 2 bases from J, the junction contained 12 bases not matched to a gene. Here the CDR3 DNA reads TGTGCCAGCAGTTACGATCGGACTAGTCCTCAAGAGACCCAGTACTTC. The encoded protein is CASSYDRTSPQETQYF.

V usage is TRBV23-1 and J usage is TRBJ2-7; no clear D gene. TRBV23-1 is noted as an ORF with a role that remains uncertain. The CDR3 covers 18 residues. Deletions cut 4 bases from V and 3 bases from J, with 25 bases between. DNA of the CDR3: TGCGCCAGCAGTCTACCCTCCCGCTACCGAGGATTTGTCTACGAGCAGTACTTC. Translated: CASSLPSRYRGFVYEQYF.

The chain couples TRBV9 to TRBJ2-1; TRBD2 might be the D (6 bases). The germline CDR1 and CDR2 sequences are SGDLS and YYNGEE. Trimming took off 4 bases at V and 8 bases at J, with 13 bases between the two ends. The CDR3 covers 13 residues. CDR3: CASSHGTLDEQFF. DNA of the CDR3: TGTGCCAGCAGCCACGGGACTCTCGATGAGCAGTTCTTC.

The CDR3 loop reads CASSPPGQGREKLFF. CDR3 sequence (DNA): TGTGCCAGCAGCCCCCCGGGACAGGGGCGGGAAAAACTGTTTTTT. The J gene is TRBJ1-4, the V gene TRBV7-9; the match to TRBD1 covers 10 bases. The CDR3 has 15 amino acids. The trim removed 5 bases at V and 8 bases at J, leaving 8 bases unmatched. CDR1 SEHNR and CDR2 FQNEAQ come from the germline V gene (reference sequence). Combining the CDR3 with reference TRBV7-9 and TRBJ1-4 gives the whole variable domain DTGVSQNPRHKITKRGQNVTFRCDPISEHNRLYWYRQTLGQGPEFLTYFQNEAQLEKSRLLSDRFSAERPKGSFSTLEIQRTEQGDSAMYLCASSPPGQGREKLFFGSGTQLSVL.

The chain carries TRBV18 and TRBJ1-6; a possible D gene is TRBD1 (6 bases). Germline CDR1 and CDR2: KGHSH and LQKENI. With 2 bases removed from V and 9 bases from J, the gap between germline ends came to 11 bases. The CDR3 runs to 14 residues. The CDR3 loop reads CASSPTGWSSPLHF. CDR3 DNA sequence: TGTGCCAGCTCACCAACAGGGTGGAGTTCACCCCTCCACTTT.

The rearrangement links TRBV10-3 to TRBJ1-6, with TRBD1 matching 7 bases. Trimming took 6 bases from V and 6 from J; bases not matched to a gene: 14. Germline V CDR1 and CDR2: ENHRY, SYGVKD. CDR3 length: 17 residues. CDR3 region: CAISGTAGLGGNSPLHF. Here the CDR3 DNA reads TGTGCCATCAGCGGGACAGCCGGGCTAGGGGGTAATTCACCCCTCCACTTT.

V gene TRBV7-2 combines with J gene TRBJ2-5; a possible D gene is TRBD2 (6 bases). The CDR3 is 14 residues long. Germline V CDR1 and CDR2: SGHTA, FQGNSA. V lost 3 bases to trimming and J lost 0 bases, with 8 bases between them. This CDR3 is CASSLGGNQETQYF. The CDR3 bases are TGTGCCAGCAGCTTGGGGGGAAACCAAGAGACCCAGTACTTC.

The chain carries TRBV2 and TRBJ2-6, with no clear D. Trimming removed 2 bases from V and 4 bases from J, with 9 bases in between. The germline CDR1 and CDR2 sequences are SNHLY and FYNNEI. The CDR3 is 15 residues long. As DNA, the CDR3 is TGTGCCAGCAGTGAATATGCCGCGGGGGCCAACGTCCTGACTTTC. Its translation is CASSEYAAGANVLTF.

The chain has TRBV19 and TRBJ1-5, with 7 bases that match TRBD1. The CDR3 consists of 19 residues. V shed 6 bases and J 0 bases; nucleotides not matched to a gene: 17. Germline CDR1 reads LNHDA; CDR2 reads SQIVND (reference sequence). As DNA, the CDR3 is TGTGCCAGTAGCACTTCAAGAGGGGGCCTAAGTTATAGCAATCAGCCCCAGCATTTT. This translates into CASSTSRGGLSYSNQPQHF. The whole variable domain, filled in from reference TRBV19 and TRBJ1-5, reads DGGITQSPKYLFRKEGQNVTLSCEQNLNHDAMYWYRQDPGQGLRLIYYSQIVNDFQKGDIAEGYSVSREKKESFPLTVTSAQKNPTAFYLCASSTSRGGLSYSNQPQHFGDGTRLSIL.

The chain links TRBV7-3 to TRBJ2-3; tentatively, D is TRBD1 (6 bases). The CDR3 runs to 14 residues. The germline gives CDR1 SGHTA, CDR2 FQGTGA. The V end was cut by 1 base, the J end by 1 base, with 6 bases between. The CDR3 here is CASSLKGGTDTQYF. The CDR3, as DNA: TGTGCCAGCAGCTTAAAGGGGGGCACAGATACGCAGTATTTT.

The V gene is TRBV9, the J gene TRBJ2-5; 14 bases are shared with TRBD2. The CDR3 is 18 amino acids. The germline CDR1 and CDR2 sequences are SGDLS and YYNGEE. The trim removed 3 bases at V and 5 bases at J, leaving 12 bases unmatched. CDR3: CASSAGTSGRRKGETQYF. CDR3 nucleotides: TGTGCCAGCAGCGCCGGGACTAGCGGGAGACGAAAAGGGGAGACCCAGTACTTC.

This clone was observed a single time. V is TRBV5-4 and J is TRBJ2-7; perhaps TRBD2 as D (5 bases). Germline V gene lookup returns CDR1 SGHNT and CDR2 YYREEE (reference sequence). The CDR3 is 14 amino acids. Trimming cost V 1 base and J 6 bases, with 14 bases left between them. In nucleotides, the CDR3 is TGTGCCAGCAGCTTGTGGACGGGGTCCGGCGAGCAGTACTTC. Protein sequence: CASSLWTGSGEQYF. Full variable domain (remainder filled in from reference TRBV5-4 and TRBJ2-7): ETGVTQSPTHLIKTRGQQVTLRCSSQSGHNTVSWYQQALGQGPQFIFQYYREEENGRGNFPPRFSGLQFPNYSSELNVNALELDDSALYLCASSLWTGSGEQYFGPGTRLTVT.

This chain uses TRBV6-6 with TRBJ1-1; perhaps TRBD1 as D (6 bases). With 5 bases removed from V and 6 bases from J, the gap between germline ends came to 16 bases. This CDR3 has 14 residues. Germline CDR1 is MNHNY and CDR2 is SVGAGI (reference sequence). In nucleotides, the CDR3 is TGTGCCAGCAGTGGACAGAGGGGGATCCCTGAAGCTTTCTTT. Protein product: CASSGQRGIPEAFF.

This clone has a handful of counts. The CDR3 DNA follows: TGCGCCAGCAGCTTAACAGGGTACACTGAAGCTTTCTTT. The encoded protein is CASSLTGYTEAFF. The chain couples TRBV5-1 to TRBJ1-1; D is perhaps TRBD1 (6 bases). This CDR3 is built from 13 residues. Trimming took off 2 bases at V and 3 bases at J, with 8 bases between the two ends. Germline V gene data show CDR1 as SGHRS and CDR2 as YFSETQ. Looking up the rest from reference TRBV5-1 and TRBJ1-1 gives the full variable domain: KAGVTQTPRYLIKTRGQQVTLSCSPISGHRSVSWYQQTPGQGLQFLFEYFSETQRNKGNFPGRFSGRQFSNSRSEMNVSTLELGDSALYLCASSLTGYTEAFFGQGTRLTVV.

V is TRBV20-1 and J is TRBJ2-1, with D perhaps TRBD1 (5 bases). CDR1 and CDR2 from the germline V gene are DFQATT and SNEGSKA (reference sequence). The CDR3 runs 10 residues. Trimming removed 4 bases at V and 10 bases at J, with 8 bases between. CDR3 sequence reads: CSAIKGEQFF. Written as DNA, the CDR3 is TGCAGTGCTATAAAGGGGGAGCAGTTCTTC.

The V call is TRBV5-4, the J call TRBJ2-5; D is perhaps TRBD2 (5 bases). The CDR3 spans 14 residues. CDR1 is SGHNT and CDR2 is YYREEE in the germline V gene (reference sequence). Trimming cost V 2 bases and J 4 bases, with 12 bases left between them. CDR3 nucleotides: TGTGCCAGCAGCTTTCCCTCGGGGTTAGAGACCCAGTACTTC. Protein: CASSFPSGLETQYF.

In its sample, this clone was seen a few times. This chain joins TRBV6-5 and TRBJ2-3; D gene unclear. V was shortened by 2 bases and J by 1 base, with 7 bases between the two germline ends. This CDR3 is built from 14 residues. The germline V gene encodes CDR1 MNHEY and CDR2 SVGAGI. The CDR3 region is CASSYLLGTDTQYF. The CDR3 DNA follows: TGTGCCAGCAGTTACCTCCTCGGCACAGATACGCAGTATTTT.

In DNA, the CDR3 is TGTGCCAGCAGCTCGGCTTGGTTGTTCGCGGGGGATACGCAGTATTTT. Residues: CASSSAWLFAGDTQYF. The chain combines TRBV11-2 with TRBJ2-3; D may be TRBD2 (6 bases). V was shortened by 4 bases and J by 6 bases, with 20 bases between the two germline ends. The germline CDR1 and CDR2 sequences are SGHAT and FQNNGV. The CDR3 loop spans 16 amino acids. Looking up the rest from reference TRBV11-2 and TRBJ2-3 gives the full variable domain: EAGVAQSPRYKIIEKRQSVAFWCNPISGHATLYWYQQILGQGPKLLIQFQNNGVVDDSQLPKDRFSAERLKGVDSTLKIQPAKLEDSAVYLCASSSAWLFAGDTQYFGPGTRLTVL.

Only a few counts were recorded for this clone. The V and J genes are TRBV4-3 and TRBJ1-3; D might be TRBD1 (5 bases). The ends were cut back, 0 bases at V and 2 bases at J, with 11 bases in the middle. CDR3 length equals 16 residues. Germline values: CDR1 LGHNA, CDR2 YSLEER. The CDR3 coding sequence is TGCGCCAGCAGCCAAGACACCAGGGTTCCTGGAAACACCATATATTTT. This gives the protein CASSQDTRVPGNTIYF.

The V call is TRBV28, the J call TRBJ2-3; 8 bases map to TRBD1. This CDR3 contains 15 residues. Trimming removed 8 bases from V and 6 bases from J; junction bases left unmatched: 13. Germline CDR1 and CDR2: MDHEN and SYDVKM. The CDR3 DNA reads TGTGCCAGCGCGATAGGGACAGGCCCTACGGATACGCAGTATTTT. This codes for CASAIGTGPTDTQYF.

The rearrangement uses TRBV4-1 and TRBJ2-6; maybe TRBD2 (6 bases). The germline V gene has CDR1 MGHRA and CDR2 YSYEKL. This CDR3 spans 15 amino acids. V lost 3 bases, J lost 0 bases, and 6 bases lay in between. The CDR3 spells CASSQGLSGANVLTF. The CDR3 DNA follows: TGCGCCAGCAGCCAGGGACTCTCTGGGGCCAACGTCCTGACTTTC.

V is TRBV5-5 and J is TRBJ1-2, with D possibly matching TRBD1 (6 bases). The CDR3 has 15 amino acids. Trimming shortened V by 4 bases and J by 0 bases, and 13 bases separated the two germline ends. Germline-derived CDR1 and CDR2 are SGHKS and YYEKEE (reference sequence). CDR3 DNA: TGTGCCAGCAGCCAGCAGGGGATTGCTAACTATGGCTACACCTTC. This translates into CASSQQGIANYGYTF. Looking up the rest from reference TRBV5-5 and TRBJ1-2 gives the full variable domain: DAGVTQSPTHLIKTRGQQVTLRCSPISGHKSVSWYQQVLGQGPQFIFQYYEKEERGRGNFPDRFSARQFPNYSSELNVNALLLGDSALYLCASSQQGIANYGYTFGSGTRLTVV.

Only a few counts were recorded for this clone. This chain uses TRBV19 with TRBJ1-5; 8 bases are shared with TRBD1. The junction had 1 base not matched to a gene; V was cut back by 4 bases and J by 5 bases. The germline gives CDR1 LNHDA, CDR2 SQIVND (reference sequence). The CDR3 runs to 13 residues. CDR3 bases: TGTGCCAGTAGTACGACAGGGGATCAGCCCCAGCATTTT. Translation gives CASSTTGDQPQHF.

CDR3 loop: CASSPGLAEYNEQFF. The CDR3 bases are TGTGCCAGCTCACCCGGACTAGCAGAATACAATGAGCAGTTCTTC. This rearrangement joins TRBV18 to TRBJ2-1; 8 positions agree with TRBD2. The germline CDR1 and CDR2 sequences are KGHSH and LQKENI. The trim removed 3 bases at V and 4 bases at J, leaving 5 bases unmatched. This CDR3 contains 15 residues.

The V call is TRBV2, the J call TRBJ2-7; D not resolved. V was cut by 5 bases and J by 7 bases, with 12 bases left in between. In germline, CDR1 is SNHLY, CDR2 FYNNEI. The CDR3 has 12 amino acids. The CDR3 loop reads CASSWAAWEQYV. The CDR3 DNA is TGTGCCAGCAGTTGGGCTGCCTGGGAGCAGTACGTC.